Below, 5 T cell receptor beta chains from the same sample are listed, as sequenced in a study of blood T cell repertoires in COVID-19. The protocol was immunoSEQ multiplex PCR, while the TCRdb copy is restricted to in-frame clones and leaves out a portion. In the table there are some 250,000 clones, nearly 90% of which are singletons. The sample consisted of PBMCs or T cells enriched from blood (not recorded which). Every receptor here comes from a woman aged 25-40 years with acute COVID-19.

The J gene is TRBJ2-2, the V gene TRBV19; 11 nucleotides match TRBD2. This CDR3 region has 16 residues. Germline loops: CDR1 LNHDA, CDR2 SQIVND (reference sequence). J gave up 7 bases and V 2 bases, and 6 bases lay outside the gene matches. CDR3 loop: CASSIIAGGHVGELFF. The CDR3 bases are TGTGCCAGTAGTATAATAGCGGGGGGGCACGTCGGGGAGCTGTTTTTT.

This chain connects TRBV2 to TRBJ1-6; D possibly corresponds to TRBD1 (5 bases). CDR1 is SNHLY, CDR2 FYNNEI, per germline. This CDR3 has 12 residues. Trimming took off 6 bases at V and 9 bases at J, with 9 bases between the two ends. CDR3 sequence: CASRSGGSPLHF. The CDR3 DNA reads as TGTGCCAGCAGATCCGGGGGTTCACCCCTCCACTTT. The variable domain in full, completed from reference TRBV2 and TRBJ1-6, reads EPEVTQTPSHQVTQMGQEVILRCVPISNHLYFYWYRQILGQKVEFLVSFYNNEISEKSEIFDDQFSVERPDGSNFTLKIRSTKLEDSAMYFCASRSGGSPLHFGNGTRLTVT.

The J gene is TRBJ2-4, the V gene TRBV2, with 10 bases aligning to TRBD1. The junction had 3 bases not matched to a gene; V was cut back by 4 bases and J by 6 bases. CDR1 SNHLY and CDR2 FYNNEI come from the germline V gene. This CDR3 region has 14 residues. The CDR3 is CASSGQGAGNIQYF. The CDR3, as DNA: TGTGCCAGCAGTGGACAGGGGGCTGGAAACATTCAGTACTTC.

The V call is TRBV29-1, the J call TRBJ1-3; 8 bases match TRBD1. J gave up 0 bases and V 6 bases, and 10 bases lay outside the gene matches. CDR1 and CDR2 from the germline V gene are SQVTM and ANQGSEA. There are 16 residues in the CDR3. Written as DNA, the CDR3 is TGCAGCGTCCTTACCCAGGGGGCCCTCTCTGGAAACACCATATATTTT. As protein: CSVLTQGALSGNTIYF.

In DNA, the CDR3 is TGCAGCGCGTTTCAGGGAGGGGAGACCCAGTACTTC. Amino acid sequence: CSAFQGGETQYF. The chain joins TRBV29-1 to TRBJ2-5; 7 nucleotides agree with TRBD2. The V segment lost 7 bases and the J segment 5 bases; nucleotides outside the gene matches: 7. CDR1 and CDR2 from the germline V gene are SQVTM and ANQGSEA. There are 12 residues in the CDR3.